The TCR beta chain under discussion was sequenced for a study of blood T cell repertoires in COVID-19. Study details: Acute-phase and convalescent COVID-19 samples originated in the United States, Italy and Spain. Nucleic acid was either cDNA or gDNA, and it came from T cells, B-cell-depleted T cells, or PBMCs.

The germline CDR1 and CDR2 sequences are MNHEY and SVGAGI. V was cut by 4 bases and J by 0 bases, with 13 bases left in between. This CDR3 is built from 15 residues. Source study methods: Estimation of nucleated cell counts relied on the amplification of reference gene primers. Repertoires were generated with immunoSEQ multiplex PCR, while TCRdb's copy carries only in-frame clones and drops some. The V and J calls and clone size are taken from that table; D and trimming were inferred from the DNA. The profile shows 100,000 to 150,000 clones, approximately 83% of them singletons. The sample comprised peripheral blood. This sequence was found in a woman of 80 years or more with acute or convalescent COVID-19. This chain connects TRBV6-5 to TRBJ2-7; a possible D gene is TRBD1 (5 bases). The CDR3 protein is CASSSSGSGSYEQYF. The CDR3 DNA sequence: TGTGCCAGCAGTTCGTCAGGGTCCGGCTCCTACGAGCAGTACTTC.